These 14 T cell receptor beta chains were all obtained from the same sample, sequenced in a study. TCRdb reprocessed the RT-PCR reads with MiXCR, giving one entry per CDR3 protein. The sample shows more than 600,000 distinct CDR3 sequences, 13% to 15% of them seen only once. The sample was memory CD4+ T cells from blood. Receptors were obtained from a female donor in good health, serving as a healthy control.

This clonotype has at least ten counts. The V and J genes are TRBV20-1 and TRBJ2-7; TRBD2 agrees at 13 bases. The CDR3 is 14 amino acids. Trimming removed 3 bases from V and 6 bases from J; junction bases left unmatched: 5. In germline, CDR1 is DFQATT, CDR2 SNEGSKA (reference sequence). In DNA, the CDR3 is TGCAGTGCTAGGGGACTAGCGGGAAAGCGCGAGCAGTACTTC. Translation gives CSARGLAGKREQYF.

Ten or more counts support this clonotype. The CDR3 region is CASTSRTNYYNEQFF. DNA for the CDR3: TGTGCCAGCACCTCCAGGACCAATTACTACAATGAGCAGTTCTTC. The chain couples TRBV12-3 or TRBV12-4 to TRBJ2-1, with unresolved D. The CDR3 spans 15 residues. Trimming stripped 7 bases from V and 3 bases from J, with 16 bases between.

This clonotype showed up just a few times. The V gene is TRBV6-6, the J gene TRBJ1-5, with D perhaps TRBD1 (5 bases). Germline V CDR1 and CDR2: MNHNY, SVGAGI (reference sequence). The length of the CDR3 is 15 residues. Trimming removed 7 bases from V and 0 bases from J, with 13 bases in between. In DNA form, the CDR3 reads TGTGCCAGCACCAGGGATTTGCTTAGCAATCAGCCCCAGCATTTT. Translating it yields CASTRDLLSNQPQHF.

The chain is built from TRBV4-2 and TRBJ1-6; no clear D. Germline CDR1 LGHNA, CDR2 YNFKEQ. V dropped 0 bases and J dropped 5 bases, with 14 bases sitting between them. The CDR3 has 17 amino acids. The CDR3 DNA reads TGTGCCAGCAGCCAAGAAGCACGGACGTCTCATAATTCACCCCTCCACTTT. Its translation: CASSQEARTSHNSPLHF.

The J gene is TRBJ1-4, the V gene TRBV20-1, with TRBD1 matching 7 bases. The CDR3 has 16 residues. The V segment lost 1 base and the J segment 5 bases; nucleotides outside the gene matches: 10. CDR1 DFQATT and CDR2 SNEGSKA come from the germline V gene (reference sequence). CDR3 DNA sequence: TGCAGTGCTAGAGCGATGGTTCGACAGGGAAATGAAAAACTGTTTTTT. As protein: CSARAMVRQGNEKLFF.

This clonotype was found many times. The gene calls are TRBV29-1 and TRBJ2-7, with TRBD1 matching over 8 bases. CDR3 length: 14 amino acids. The V gene's germline CDR1 is SQVTM and CDR2 ANQGSEA. Germline trimming cut 5 bases from V and 0 bases from J; bases unmatched to any gene: 6. The chain's CDR3 is CSVRTGISSYEQYF. The CDR3, as DNA: TGCAGCGTTCGGACAGGGATAAGCTCCTACGAGCAGTACTTC.

This clonotype was recorded at least ten times. The V call is TRBV6-2 or TRBV6-3, the J call TRBJ1-4; D possibly corresponds to TRBD1 (6 bases). CDR3 length: 14 residues. V was pared by 7 bases and J by 8 bases, with 17 bases between. From germline, CDR1 is MNHEY and CDR2 SVGEGT. This CDR3 reads CASNNRGPREKLFF. CDR3 nucleotides: TGTGCCAGCAACAATCGGGGGCCAAGGGAAAAACTGTTTTTT.

This clonotype was picked up a small number of times. This rearrangement joins TRBV12-3 or TRBV12-4 to TRBJ2-3; possibly TRBD1 or TRBD2 for D (5 bases each). The CDR3 covers 16 residues. V shed 5 bases and J shed 2 bases, with 17 bases lying between them. DNA of the CDR3: TGTGCCAGCAGTACATGGAAAGCTGGGACCACAGATACGCAGTATTTT. Its translation is CASSTWKAGTTDTQYF.

The chain has TRBV5-4 and TRBJ2-1; D uncertain. Trimming pared 0 bases from V and 2 bases from J, leaving 6 bases between. The V gene's germline CDR1 is SGHNT and CDR2 YYREEE (reference sequence). This CDR3 spans 14 amino acids. The CDR3 DNA is TGTGCCAGCAGCTTGGCCTCAACCTACAATGAGCAGTTCTTC. Protein: CASSLASTYNEQFF.

At least ten counts were recorded for this clonotype. The V and J genes are TRBV7-2 and TRBJ2-7, with TRBD1 matching 8 bases. Trimming at V came to 3 bases and at J to 1 base, leaving 5 bases not matched to a gene. This CDR3 is built from 15 residues. Germline CDR1 is SGHTA and CDR2 is FQGNSA. CDR3 DNA: TGTGCCAGCAGCTTTCAGGGGGCGCATTCCTACGAGCAGTACTTC. The encoded protein is CASSFQGAHSYEQYF.

This clonotype has ten or more counts. This chain connects TRBV3-1 to TRBJ1-5, with 9 bases fitting TRBD1. In germline, CDR1 is LGHDT, CDR2 YNNKEL (reference sequence). V lost 8 bases, J lost 4 bases, and 6 bases stayed unmatched. The CDR3 has 14 residues. The CDR3 nucleotides read TGTGCCAGCTCCTCGACAGGGGGGAATCAGCCCCAGCATTTT. Its protein is CASSSTGGNQPQHF. The entire variable domain, with the rest obtained from reference TRBV3-1 and TRBJ1-5, is as follows: DTAVSQTPKYLVTQMGNDKSIKCEQNLGHDTMYWYKQDSKKFLKIMFSYNNKELIINETVPNRFSPKSPDKAHLNLHINSLELGDSAVYFCASSSTGGNQPQHFGDGTRLSIL.

The chain recombines TRBV24-1 with TRBJ1-2, with 7 bases lining up with TRBD1. This CDR3 spans 15 amino acids. Germline V lookup: CDR1 KGHDR, CDR2 SFDVKD. The V segment lost 4 bases and the J segment 4 bases; nucleotides outside the gene matches: 8. The CDR3, as DNA: TGTGCCACCAGTGACCCGACAGGGTCAAGCTATGGCTACACCTTC. It codes for CATSDPTGSSYGYTF.

The sample holds one count of this clonotype. The CDR3 sequence is CASSLGTGPGGEKLFF. As DNA, the CDR3 is TGTGCCAGCAGCTTAGGTACAGGGCCAGGGGGTGAAAAACTGTTTTTT. This sequence joins TRBV11-2 and TRBJ1-4, with TRBD1 matching over 7 bases. Trimming at V came to 1 base and at J to 7 bases, leaving 9 bases not matched to a gene. Germline CDR1 is SGHAT and CDR2 is FQNNGV. This CDR3 has 16 residues. Using reference TRBV11-2 and TRBJ1-4 for the parts outside the CDR3, the full variable domain is EAGVAQSPRYKIIEKRQSVAFWCNPISGHATLYWYQQILGQGPKLLIQFQNNGVVDDSQLPKDRFSAERLKGVDSTLKIQPAKLEDSAVYLCASSLGTGPGGEKLFFGSGTQLSVL.

The rearrangement uses TRBV28 and TRBJ2-1; D may be TRBD2 (7 bases). In germline, CDR1 is MDHEN, CDR2 SYDVKM. The V end lost 8 bases, the J end lost 4 bases, and 18 bases lay between the germline ends. The CDR3 has 15 amino acids. CDR3 loop: CASGGGGALYNEQFF. In DNA, the CDR3 is TGTGCCAGCGGGGGAGGGGGGGCATTGTACAATGAGCAGTTCTTC.